These 13 T cell receptor beta chains were sequenced from one sample in a study of PD-1 blockade in classical Hodgkin lymphoma. Every patient relapsed after autologous stem cell transplantation, and brentuximab vedotin exposure varied. Libraries were prepared by immunoSEQ multiplex PCR; TCRdb keeps only in-frame clonotypes and omits some of them. The data show 25,000 to 35,000 clones, less than 75% seen once. Sequencing was performed on peripheral blood mononuclear cells (PBMCs), taken before the second cycle of nivolumab. The origin of the receptors is a human donor with classical Hodgkin lymphoma.

The chain combines TRBV2 with TRBJ1-2, with no clear D. The CDR3 has 13 residues. Germline lookup yields CDR1 SNHLY and CDR2 FYNNEI. V was pared by 7 bases and J by 1 base, with 10 bases between. CDR3 sequence: CASIPTFNYGYTF. For the CDR3, the DNA is TGTGCCAGCATCCCCACTTTTAACTATGGCTACACCTTC.

The chain employs TRBV18 and TRBJ1-1; 9 nucleotides align to TRBD1. The germline V gene encodes CDR1 KGHSH and CDR2 LQKENI. This CDR3 has 17 amino acids. The J segment lost 4 bases and the V segment lost 5 bases, leaving 14 bases of the junction unmatched. Written as DNA, the CDR3 is TGTGCCAGCTCATCCATCCCGGGACAGGGTTGGGGCACTGAAGCTTTCTTT. This codes for CASSSIPGQGWGTEAFF.

V is TRBV6-5 and J is TRBJ1-1, with 8 bases fitting TRBD1. V lost 0 bases, J lost 5 bases, and 5 bases stayed unmatched. The CDR3 is 15 amino acids. Germline loops: CDR1 MNHEY, CDR2 SVGAGI. The CDR3: CASSYSRQGWTEAFF. The CDR3 DNA is TGTGCCAGCAGTTACTCGCGACAGGGGTGGACTGAAGCTTTCTTT.

The chain links TRBV5-1 to TRBJ1-1; 8 nucleotides agree with TRBD1. The V and J ends lost 0 bases and 1 base, in that order; junction bases with no gene match: 5. The germline gives CDR1 SGHRS, CDR2 YFSETQ. The CDR3 length is 16 residues. The chain's CDR3 is CASSLAQGASNTEAFF. The CDR3 DNA follows: TGCGCCAGCAGCTTGGCTCAGGGGGCTTCGAACACTGAAGCTTTCTTT.

This chain joins TRBV27 and TRBJ1-5, with D maybe TRBD1 (5 bases). V lost 6 bases and J lost 8, with 17 bases in between. This CDR3 is built from 14 residues. Germline values: CDR1 MNHEY, CDR2 SMNVEV (reference sequence). CDR3 nucleotide sequence: TGTGCCAGCAGGCCGGACACAACTATCAAGCCCCAGCATTTT. Translation gives CASRPDTTIKPQHF.

The chain recombines TRBV19 with TRBJ2-3; D might be TRBD1 (5 bases). This CDR3 contains 15 residues. Germline V gene sequence: CDR1 LNHDA, CDR2 SQIVND (reference sequence). The V end lost 3 bases, the J end lost 4 bases, and 14 bases lay between the germline ends. CDR3 DNA: TGTGCCAGTAGTATTTTAGGGGTTGCGGCAGATACGCAGTATTTT. This sequence encodes CASSILGVAADTQYF.

The CDR3 bases are TGTGCCATCAGTCACGGAACCGGGGAGCTGTTTTTT. The encoded protein is CAISHGTGELFF. The chain uses TRBV10-3 and TRBJ2-2; no definite D call. Trimming cost V 5 bases and J 5 bases, with 6 bases left between them. Looked up from germline, CDR1 is ENHRY and CDR2 is SYGVKD. The CDR3 has 12 amino acids.

This clone was detected once. The chain links TRBV19 to TRBJ2-3, with 9 bases aligning to TRBD1. V was clipped by 6 bases and J by 3 bases; unmatched bases: 7. The CDR3 runs 15 residues. Germline loops: CDR1 LNHDA, CDR2 SQIVND (reference sequence). The CDR3 loop reads CASSRTGVGTDTQYF. The CDR3 DNA follows: TGTGCCAGTAGCCGGACAGGGGTGGGAACAGATACGCAGTATTTT.

V usage is TRBV5-8 and J usage is TRBJ2-3, with 12 positions matching TRBD2. The germline gives CDR1 SGHTS, CDR2 YDEGEE. The CDR3 contains 18 residues. V lost 3 bases, J lost 0 bases, and 8 bases stayed unmatched. The CDR3: CASSWPGLAGWSTDTQYF. As DNA, the CDR3 is TGTGCCAGCAGCTGGCCCGGACTAGCGGGATGGAGCACAGATACGCAGTATTTT. Drawing the rest from reference TRBV5-8 and TRBJ2-3, the complete variable domain is EAGVTQSPTHLIKTRGQQATLRCSPISGHTSVYWYQQALGLGLQFLLWYDEGEERNRGNFPPRFSGRQFPNYSSELNVNALELEDSALYLCASSWPGLAGWSTDTQYFGPGTRLTVL.

The chain links TRBV7-2 to TRBJ1-6, with D maybe TRBD1 (5 bases). Germline lookup yields CDR1 SGHTA and CDR2 FQGNSA. This CDR3 region has 16 residues. V dropped 7 bases and J dropped 7 bases, with 20 bases sitting between them. This chain's CDR3 is CASTLNGRAQNSPLHF. The DNA for the CDR3 is TGTGCCAGCACCCTAAACGGCAGGGCCCAGAATTCACCCCTCCACTTT.

This chain joins TRBV5-4 and TRBJ2-5; 8 bases match TRBD2. The CDR3 runs 13 residues. Germline CDR1 SGHNT, CDR2 YYREEE (reference sequence). The J segment lost 7 bases and the V segment lost 4 bases, leaving 6 bases of the junction unmatched. In nucleotides, the CDR3 is TGTGCCAGCAGCCCGGGAGGGAGGGGGACCCAGTACTTC. Protein sequence: CASSPGGRGTQYF. The whole variable domain, remainder taken from reference TRBV5-4 and TRBJ2-5, is ETGVTQSPTHLIKTRGQQVTLRCSSQSGHNTVSWYQQALGQGPQFIFQYYREEENGRGNFPPRFSGLQFPNYSSELNVNALELDDSALYLCASSPGGRGTQYFGPGTRLLVL.

The rearrangement links TRBV4-1 to TRBJ2-7; perhaps TRBD1 as D (6 bases). Per the germline V gene, CDR1 is MGHRA and CDR2 is YSYEKL. Trimming took off 0 bases at V and 5 bases at J, with 14 bases between the two ends. This CDR3 comprises 15 residues. CDR3 nucleotide sequence: TGCGCCAGCAGCCAAGACACTACAGGGTCCCACGAGCAGTACTTC. Amino acids: CASSQDTTGSHEQYF.

V and J are TRBV29-1 and TRBJ1-2; tentatively, D is TRBD1 (5 bases). Trimming took off 7 bases at V and 7 bases at J, with 10 bases between the two ends. CDR1 and CDR2 (germline): SQVTM, ANQGSEA. The CDR3 covers 10 residues. CDR3 sequence reads: CSAVGAGYTF. The CDR3 DNA follows: TGCAGCGCTGTCGGGGCTGGCTACACCTTC.